This T cell receptor (beta chain) was sequenced during a study of cytomegalovirus exposure and HLA in healthy donors. Primers for the PCR totalled 60 Vbeta and 13 Jbeta. The method was immunoSEQ multiplex PCR; TCRdb's version includes in-frame clones alone and lacks a portion of them. The profile shows tens of thousands of clones, approximately 82% of them singletons. Sample: PBMCs. The origin of this receptor is a man aged 50-60 years in good health and CMV-seronegative.

The CDR3 spells CASSYAAEQGGETQYF. Here the CDR3 DNA reads TGTGCCAGCAGTTACGCCGCGGAGCAGGGGGGAGAGACCCAGTACTTC. J is TRBJ2-5 and V is TRBV6-5, with D maybe TRBD1 (7 bases). This CDR3 spans 16 amino acids. V was clipped by 2 bases and J by 4 bases, with 17 bases between them. Germline CDR1 is MNHEY and CDR2 is SVGAGI.